This T cell receptor (beta chain) originates from a study of blood T cells in healthy people across ages. The study's findings and limits: PBMC samples, being unsorted, prevented any conclusive comparison of naive and antigen-experienced cells. Possibly, changes in expanded clonotypes were confounded because donor CMV status was unknown.

As regards this clonotype: What it binds is not known.

Trimming cost V 4 bases and J 9 bases; bases outside gene matches: 9. This CDR3 is 14 amino acids long. Looked up from germline, CDR1 is SQVTM and CDR2 is ANQGSEA. It was with a sample-barcoded 5' primer and a J-beta primer mix that a second PCR of about 7 to 12 cycles was run. TCRdb reprocessed the 5' RACE reads with MiXCR, giving one entry per CDR3 protein. The sample records around 800,000 distinct CDR3 sequences, around a quarter being singletons. These same data were also listed under a study on T cells of mothers and their children. Per that study: Samples came from a few healthy Caucasian mothers and their six children. Thymic selection shapes TCR recombination output in related pairs, and it does so similarly in unrelated pairs.

The rearrangement links TRBV29-1 to TRBJ2-2, with 9 bases fitting TRBD1. The receptor was isolated from a boy aged 5-17 years in good health. The source material was blood. The CDR3 nucleotides read TGCAGCGTTGGGGTCACAGGGGGCAAGAGGGAGCTGTTTTTT. Its protein is CSVGVTGGKRELFF.